The source of this T cell receptor beta chain is a study of CD8+ T cells in alopecia areata. Study as a whole: The study gave tofacitinib for 6 to 18 months, then 6 months off drug.

With regard to this clone: The antigen remains unidentified.

Study-wide results and limits: Scalp clonality and expanded CD8+ clones among the top 100 were significantly decreased by tofacitinib. While tofacitinib was given, many expanded lesional clones persisted in scalp and blood.

CDR1 and CDR2 from the germline V gene are LNHDA and SQIVND (reference sequence). The CDR3 consists of 14 residues. V was shortened by 7 bases and J by 2 bases, with 13 bases between the two germline ends. Isolated RNA was reverse transcribed into cDNA used as the sequencing template. Assay used: immunoSEQ multiplex PCR; TCRdb lists only in-frame clones, some missing. This sample has over 85,000 clones, with 70% to 80% found just once. Specified treatment: oral pan-JAK inhibitor, 5-10 mg twice daily. From alopecia areata patients, lesional scalp punch biopsies and peripheral blood were collected. The rearrangement uses TRBV19 and TRBJ2-3; TRBD1 might be the D (6 bases). The sequenced sample was CD8+ T cells sorted from blood, obtained at week 44, from a patient treated with tofacitinib. The sequence came from a human donor with alopecia areata. CDR3 loop: CASTSRGLTDTQYF. In DNA form, the CDR3 reads TGTGCCAGTACCTCCAGGGGCCTCACAGATACGCAGTATTTT.